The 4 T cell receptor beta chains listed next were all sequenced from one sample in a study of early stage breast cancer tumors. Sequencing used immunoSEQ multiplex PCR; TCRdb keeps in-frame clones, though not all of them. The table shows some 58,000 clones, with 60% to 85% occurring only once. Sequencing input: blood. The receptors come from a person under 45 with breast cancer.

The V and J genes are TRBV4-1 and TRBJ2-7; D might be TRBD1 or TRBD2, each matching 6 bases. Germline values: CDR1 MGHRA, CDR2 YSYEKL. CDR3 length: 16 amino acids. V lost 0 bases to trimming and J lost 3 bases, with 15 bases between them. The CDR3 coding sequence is TGCGCCAGCAGCCAAGACCGAGGGGGGAGAGGCTACGAGCAGTACTTC. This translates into CASSQDRGGRGYEQYF.

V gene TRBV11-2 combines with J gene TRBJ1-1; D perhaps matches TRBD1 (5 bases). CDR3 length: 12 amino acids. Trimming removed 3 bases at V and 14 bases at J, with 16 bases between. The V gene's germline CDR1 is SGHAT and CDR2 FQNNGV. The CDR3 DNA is TGTGCCAGCAGCTTTGGATCGGAGGGGAGATTCTTT. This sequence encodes CASSFGSEGRFF.

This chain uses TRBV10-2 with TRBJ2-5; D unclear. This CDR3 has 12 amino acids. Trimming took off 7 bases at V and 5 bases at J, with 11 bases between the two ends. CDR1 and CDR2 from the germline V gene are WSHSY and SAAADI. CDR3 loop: CASTENPETQYF. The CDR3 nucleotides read TGCGCCAGCACGGAGAACCCCGAGACCCAGTACTTC.

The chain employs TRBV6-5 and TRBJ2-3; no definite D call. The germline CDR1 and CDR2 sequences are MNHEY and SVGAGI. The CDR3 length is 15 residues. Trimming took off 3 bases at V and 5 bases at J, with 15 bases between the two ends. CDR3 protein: CASSYRGDSVDTQYF. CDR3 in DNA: TGTGCCAGCAGTTATCGTGGGGATTCAGTAGATACGCAGTATTTT.